This TCR beta chain was retrieved from a study of T cell responses to AZD1222 COVID-19 vaccine. The protocol was immunoSEQ multiplex PCR, while the TCRdb copy is restricted to in-frame clones and leaves out a portion. The repertoire holds about 170,000 clones, with roughly 91% as singletons. Study-level results: Spike-spanning, vaccine-associated CD4 TCRs were dominant at 160-218 and 743-854. Two doses of AZD1222 preceded a rise in Spike-specific TCR breadth and depth.

A word on this clone: Antigen unknown.

The CDR3 is made up of 13 amino acids. V lost 3 bases and J lost 8, with 8 bases in between. The receptor comes from an adult in good health. This chain joins TRBV12-3 or TRBV12-4 and TRBJ1-6; D gene unclear. The sample in question was peripheral blood, obtained on day 0 of AZD1222 vaccination. The CDR3 DNA reads TGTGCCAGCAGTTTTCGGTCAGATTCACCCCTCCACTTT. Protein sequence: CASSFRSDSPLHF.